One and the same sample provided the 9 T cell receptor beta chains below, sequenced in a study of control samples from healthy donors and cancer patients. Clones were read by immunoSEQ multiplex PCR, and TCRdb kept only the in-frame ones, dropping some. Altogether roughly 120,000 clones are present, around nine tenths being singletons, with the ten largest covering approximately 3.2%. Sequenced sample: blood. These receptors originate from a man aged 45-60 years in good health.

This clone was observed a handful of times. The V call is TRBV11-2, the J call TRBJ1-6; D not certain. With 2 bases removed from V and 7 bases from J, the gap between germline ends came to 15 bases. CDR1 is SGHAT and CDR2 is FQNNGV in the germline V gene. CDR3 length equals 16 residues. The CDR3 protein is CASSLFYGDINSPLHF. In DNA, the CDR3 is TGTGCCAGCAGCTTATTCTACGGGGATATCAATTCACCCCTCCACTTT.

V and J are TRBV12-5 and TRBJ2-2; 9 nucleotides line up with TRBD2. The CDR3 spans 14 residues. Germline V gene data show CDR1 as LGHNT and CDR2 as FRNRAP. The junction had 7 bases not matched to a gene; V was cut back by 8 bases and J by 6 bases. CDR3 in DNA: TGTGCTAGTATGCGGGCTAGCGGGGCCGGGGAGCTGTTTTTT. Translating it yields CASMRASGAGELFF.

The chain joins TRBV6-5 to TRBJ2-2; a possible D gene is TRBD2 (5 bases). The CDR3 runs 14 residues. The germline gives CDR1 MNHEY, CDR2 SVGAGI. V gave up 8 bases and J gave up 1 base, with 11 bases separating them. Here the CDR3 reads CASRGSLNTGELFF. In DNA form, the CDR3 reads TGTGCCAGCCGAGGGTCCCTGAACACCGGGGAGCTGTTTTTT.

This clone has only one observation. This chain joins TRBV6-5 and TRBJ1-5, with D possibly being TRBD1 (6 bases). This CDR3 is 12 amino acids long. Trimming removed 6 bases from V and 6 bases from J, with 9 bases in between. The germline gives CDR1 MNHEY, CDR2 SVGAGI. CDR3 region: CASSTGSQPQHF. The CDR3 DNA is TGTGCCAGCAGCACAGGGAGTCAGCCCCAGCATTTT.

This chain links TRBV28 with TRBJ2-2, with 8 nucleotides matching TRBD2. Germline CDR1 MDHEN, CDR2 SYDVKM. The CDR3 contains 16 residues. The trim removed 2 bases at V and 3 bases at J, leaving 5 bases unmatched. CDR3 sequence (DNA): TGTGCCAGCAGTTTACTCGGGGGGGGCGACACCGGGGAGCTGTTTTTT. Amino acids: CASSLLGGGDTGELFF.

The count of this clone is one. The chain joins TRBV6-1 to TRBJ2-3; D unresolved. V was trimmed by 5 bases and J by 0 bases, leaving 6 bases between them. This CDR3 comprises 13 residues. Germline CDR1 reads MNHNS; CDR2 reads SASEGT. The CDR3 here is CASSFKSTDTQYF. DNA of the CDR3: TGTGCCAGCAGTTTCAAAAGCACAGATACGCAGTATTTT.

V is TRBV29-1 and J is TRBJ2-5; no clear D gene. The V and J ends lost 3 bases and 1 base respectively, with 9 bases between them. Germline CDR1 is SQVTM and CDR2 is ANQGSEA. The CDR3 is 13 residues long. The CDR3 sequence is CSVEIGIQETQYF. CDR3 in DNA: TGCAGCGTTGAGATAGGGATCCAAGAGACCCAGTACTTC.

The V gene is TRBV2, the J gene TRBJ1-2; the D gene is possibly TRBD1 (5 bases). The CDR3 covers 15 residues. Germline V gene sequence: CDR1 SNHLY, CDR2 FYNNEI. Trimming took 3 bases from V and 5 from J, leaving 16 bases between them. CDR3 nucleotide sequence: TGTGCCAGCAGTGAGAGGGGCCCTCGATTGTATGGCTACACCTTC. It specifies CASSERGPRLYGYTF.

J is TRBJ2-7 and V is TRBV28; 10 nucleotides agree with TRBD1. In germline, CDR1 is MDHEN, CDR2 SYDVKM. This CDR3 is built from 12 residues. Trimming at V came to 10 bases and at J to 7 bases, leaving 7 bases not matched to a gene. CDR3 loop: CAIGDRGSEQYF. CDR3 coding DNA: TGTGCCATTGGGGACAGGGGTAGTGAGCAGTACTTC.